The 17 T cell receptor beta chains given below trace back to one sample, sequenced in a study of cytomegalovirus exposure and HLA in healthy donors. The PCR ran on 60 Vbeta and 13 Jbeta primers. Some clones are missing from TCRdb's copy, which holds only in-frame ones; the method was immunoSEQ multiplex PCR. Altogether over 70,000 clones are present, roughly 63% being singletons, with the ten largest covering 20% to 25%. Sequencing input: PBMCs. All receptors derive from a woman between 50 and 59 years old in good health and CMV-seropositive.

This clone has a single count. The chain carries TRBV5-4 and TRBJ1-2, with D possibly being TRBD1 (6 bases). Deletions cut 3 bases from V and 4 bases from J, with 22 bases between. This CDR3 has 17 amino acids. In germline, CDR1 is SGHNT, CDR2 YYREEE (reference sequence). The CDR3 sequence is CASSSGGGGGAIYGYTF. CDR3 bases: TGTGCCAGCAGCTCGGGGGGCGGGGGTGGGGCCATCTATGGCTACACCTTC.

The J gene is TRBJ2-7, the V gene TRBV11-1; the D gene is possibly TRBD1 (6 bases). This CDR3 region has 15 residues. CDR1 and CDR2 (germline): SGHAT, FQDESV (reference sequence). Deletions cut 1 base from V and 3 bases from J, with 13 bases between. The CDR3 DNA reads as TGTGCCAGCAGCTTAGTCCCCGGACAGAACTACGAGCAGTACTTC. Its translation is CASSLVPGQNYEQYF. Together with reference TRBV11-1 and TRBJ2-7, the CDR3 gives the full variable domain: EAEVAQSPRYKITEKSQAVAFWCDPISGHATLYWYRQILGQGPELLVQFQDESVVDDSQLPKDRFSAERLKGVDSTLKIQPAELGDSAMYLCASSLVPGQNYEQYFGPGTRLTVT.

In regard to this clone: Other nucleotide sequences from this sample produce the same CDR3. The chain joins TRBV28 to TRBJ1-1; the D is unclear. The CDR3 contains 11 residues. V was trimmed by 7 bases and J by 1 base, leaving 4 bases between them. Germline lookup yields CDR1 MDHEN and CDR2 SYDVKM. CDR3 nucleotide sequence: TGTGCCAGCACCGGGAACACTGAAGCTTTCTTT. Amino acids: CASTGNTEAFF.

The DNA for the CDR3 is TGTGCCAGCAGTGCCGTGGGGGGATACTATGGCTACACCTTC. It yields the protein CASSAVGGYYGYTF. The chain joins TRBV28 to TRBJ1-2; TRBD1 might be the D (5 bases). Trimming cost V 5 bases and J 3 bases, with 13 bases left between them. Germline CDR1 reads MDHEN; CDR2 reads SYDVKM. This CDR3 has 14 amino acids.

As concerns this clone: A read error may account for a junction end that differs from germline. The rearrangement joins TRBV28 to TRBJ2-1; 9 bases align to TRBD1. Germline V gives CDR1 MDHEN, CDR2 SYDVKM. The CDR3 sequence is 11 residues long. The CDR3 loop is CASSLGTGSVF. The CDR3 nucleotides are TGTGCCAGCAGTCTCGGGACAGGGAGTGTCTTC.

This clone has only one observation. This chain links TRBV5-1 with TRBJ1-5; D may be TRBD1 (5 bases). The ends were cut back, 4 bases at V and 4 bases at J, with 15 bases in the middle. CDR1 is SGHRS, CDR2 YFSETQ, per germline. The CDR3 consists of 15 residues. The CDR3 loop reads CASSASGGRNQPQHF. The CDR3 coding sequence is TGCGCCAGCAGCGCGTCGGGGGGGAGAAATCAGCCCCAGCATTTT.

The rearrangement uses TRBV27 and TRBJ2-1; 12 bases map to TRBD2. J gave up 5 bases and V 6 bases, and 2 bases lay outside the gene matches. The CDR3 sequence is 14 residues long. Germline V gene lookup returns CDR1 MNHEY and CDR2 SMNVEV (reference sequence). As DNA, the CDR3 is TGTGCCAGCAGCGGACTAGCGGGGCACAATGAGCAGTTCTTC. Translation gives CASSGLAGHNEQFF.

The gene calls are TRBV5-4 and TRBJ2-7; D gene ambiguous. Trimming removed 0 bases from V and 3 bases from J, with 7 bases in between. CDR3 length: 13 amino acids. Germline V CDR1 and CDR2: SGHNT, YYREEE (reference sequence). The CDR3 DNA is TGTGCCAGCAGCTTGGGGCCTTACTACGAGCAGTACTTC. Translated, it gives CASSLGPYYEQYF.

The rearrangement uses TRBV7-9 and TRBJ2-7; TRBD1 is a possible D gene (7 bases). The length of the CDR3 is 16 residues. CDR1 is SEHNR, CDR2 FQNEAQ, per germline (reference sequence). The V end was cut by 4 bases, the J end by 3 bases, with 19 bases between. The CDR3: CASSSTQGGAFYEQYF. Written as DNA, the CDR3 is TGTGCCAGCAGCTCAACGCAGGGGGGCGCTTTCTACGAGCAGTACTTC.

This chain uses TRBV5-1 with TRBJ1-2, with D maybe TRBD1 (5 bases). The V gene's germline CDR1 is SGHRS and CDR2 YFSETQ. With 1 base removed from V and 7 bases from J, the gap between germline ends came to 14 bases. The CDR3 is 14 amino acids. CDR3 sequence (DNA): TGCGCCAGCAGCTTGATTCCGGGCGGGACTGGCTACACCTTC. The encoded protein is CASSLIPGGTGYTF.

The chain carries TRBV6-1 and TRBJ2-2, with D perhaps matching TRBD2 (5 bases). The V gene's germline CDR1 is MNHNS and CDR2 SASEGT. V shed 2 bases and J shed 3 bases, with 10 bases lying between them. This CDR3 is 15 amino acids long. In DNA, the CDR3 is TGTGCCAGCAGTGAAAAATTGAGGGACACCGGGGAGCTGTTTTTT. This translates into CASSEKLRDTGELFF.

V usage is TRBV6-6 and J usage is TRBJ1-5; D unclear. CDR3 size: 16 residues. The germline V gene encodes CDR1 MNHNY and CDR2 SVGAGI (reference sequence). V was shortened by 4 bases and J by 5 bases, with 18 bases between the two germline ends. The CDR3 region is CASSSFQATIYQPQHF. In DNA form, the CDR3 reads TGTGCCAGCAGTTCCTTCCAGGCGACAATTTATCAGCCCCAGCATTTT.

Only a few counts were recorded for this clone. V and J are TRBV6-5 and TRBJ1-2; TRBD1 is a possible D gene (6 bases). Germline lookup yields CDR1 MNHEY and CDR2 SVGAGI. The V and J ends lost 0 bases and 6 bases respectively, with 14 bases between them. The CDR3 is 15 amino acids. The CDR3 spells CASSYSRGGRDGYTF. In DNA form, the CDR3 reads TGTGCCAGCAGTTACTCGAGGGGGGGCAGGGATGGCTACACCTTC.

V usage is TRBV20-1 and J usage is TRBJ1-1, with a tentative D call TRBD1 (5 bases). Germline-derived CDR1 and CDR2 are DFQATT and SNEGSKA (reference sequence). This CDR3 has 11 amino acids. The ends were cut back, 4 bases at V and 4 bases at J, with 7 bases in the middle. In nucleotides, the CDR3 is TGCAGTGCTACGGGGGGCACTGAAGCTTTCTTT. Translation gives CSATGGTEAFF.

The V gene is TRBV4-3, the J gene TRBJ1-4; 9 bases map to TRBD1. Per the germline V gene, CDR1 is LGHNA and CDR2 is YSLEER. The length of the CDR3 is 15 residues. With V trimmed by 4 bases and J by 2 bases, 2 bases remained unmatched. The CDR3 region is CASSPGQGTNEKLFF. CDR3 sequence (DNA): TGCGCCAGCAGCCCTGGACAGGGGACTAATGAAAAACTGTTTTTT.

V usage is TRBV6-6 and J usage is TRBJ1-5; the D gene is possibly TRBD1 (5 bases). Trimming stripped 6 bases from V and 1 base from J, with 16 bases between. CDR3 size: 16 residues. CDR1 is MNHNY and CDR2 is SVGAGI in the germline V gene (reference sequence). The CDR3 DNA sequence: TGTGCCAGCAGCATGGGGGGGGGTCGCAGCAATCAGCCCCAGCATTTT. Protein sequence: CASSMGGGRSNQPQHF.

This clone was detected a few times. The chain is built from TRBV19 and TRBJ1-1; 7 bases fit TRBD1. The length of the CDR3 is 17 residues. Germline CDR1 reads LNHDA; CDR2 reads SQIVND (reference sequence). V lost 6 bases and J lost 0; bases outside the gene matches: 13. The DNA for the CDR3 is TGTGCCAGTAGGAACCACGGAGGGGGACAGCTGAACACTGAAGCTTTCTTT. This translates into CASRNHGGGQLNTEAFF. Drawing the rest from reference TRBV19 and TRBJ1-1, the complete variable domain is DGGITQSPKYLFRKEGQNVTLSCEQNLNHDAMYWYRQDPGQGLRLIYYSQIVNDFQKGDIAEGYSVSREKKESFPLTVTSAQKNPTAFYLCASRNHGGGQLNTEAFFGQGTRLTVV.